This TCR beta chain was sequenced for a study of shared clonotypes between healthy human individuals (TCRdb year 2020). Context from the whole study: A couple of women and three men aged 18 to 49 years were included in the cohort. To increase sequencing depth and limit assay-specific biases, TCR repertoire library preparation and sequencing were carried out by different laboratories using diverse techniques. Blood TCR repertoires of about five healthy adults were deeply sequenced to estimate repertoire size and the extent of clonotype sharing between individuals. Per donor, leukapheresis produced somewhere between about 0.9 and 9.5 billion PBMCs. For each donor, CD4 naive and CD4 memory were each given three plates, CD8 naive was given two plates, and CD8 memory was given one plate. Study-level results and caveats: Only blood was sampled, and tissue TCR repertoires likely differ from those in blood. Pairwise subsampling led to the expectation that sequencing depth would affect the degree of clonotype sharing among donors. Even with the large sequencing depth, rarefaction of the sorted-subset datasets indicated that sequencing was incomplete. Naive subsets generally had larger estimated clonotype richness than memory subsets did. Sharing across a few donors was observed for approximately 4.6% of naive CD4, less than 4% of naive CD8, about 2.3% of memory CD4, and roughly 0.4% of memory CD8 clonotypes. Compared with non-shared clonotypes, clonotypes shared by all four sorted-subset donors had higher generation probabilities. The small number of donors limited the genetic and exposure-history diversity represented.

Regarding this clone: It lacks a known antigen. No base-level quality is on record; no much larger clone is a single base apart.

The germline V gene specifies MGHRA as CDR1 and YSYEKL as CDR2. The CDR3 covers 12 residues, taking in both the cysteine and the phenylalanine. The sequence is cut down to CDR3 DNA, 36 bases in frame from base 1. Trimming at the junction amounts to 4 bases on V and 7 bases on J, and the germline ends lie 8 bases apart. TCR CDR3 regions were amplified from genomic DNA by multiplex PCR using the deep immunoSEQ assay. Extracted genomic DNA from each cell subset was distributed evenly across all wells of several immunoSEQ 96-well plates, and each plate was treated as a replicate. For sorted subsets, each replicate PCR was loaded with about 0.2 ug genomic DNA, equivalent to some 31,000 T cell genomes. Purified libraries were measured with a Qubit 3.0 fluorometer, size-checked on a Bioanalyzer 2100, and measured again with the KAPA Library Quantification kit. Every immunoSEQ 96-well plate was sequenced on a separate single-read 150-cycle Illumina NextSeq 550 flow cell. Per the original workflow: Because the immunoSEQ output included only junctional sequences and no quality scores, the filtering could not be the same as the filtering used for full-length reads. Sequences were annotated with PyIR, a Python wrapper for IgBLAST v1.9, using IMGT germline references to assign V/J genes and CDR3. Reads with weak V/J assignments (E-value above 1e-6), missing CDR3, stop codons, out-of-frame junctions, or ambiguous translated residues were removed. V3J clonotypes were defined as sequences sharing the same inferred V gene, J gene, and CDR3 amino acid sequence. Percentage overlap between repertoires was computed as shared unique clonotypes divided by the size of the smaller repertoire. Repertoire richness was assessed with RTK rarefaction, the Chao1 estimator, and Recon v2.1 estimates of unobserved clonotypes. For all TCRbeta clonotypes obtained by the gDNA method from a handful of donors, generation probabilities were computed with OLGA. What TCRdb holds here is the immuneACCESS table cut down to in-frame rearrangements. Part of the clones is not present; checked against another copy, under half of the missing clones reflect an unresolved V gene, and the others are unexplained. V and J calls and clone size follow that table, whereas D and trimming were derived from the DNA. The sample has roughly 2.1 million clones on record, around 93% of them singletons. In total, the top ten clones hold about 1.8% of the sample.

CD8 naive samples were CD45RO-negative cells positively selected for CCR7, giving a CD45RA+CCR7+ population that excluded TemRA cells. Donors were healthy HIV-negative adults with no recently reported acute infections or vaccinations. Only Caucasian adults living in Nashville, Tennessee, USA were represented among the donors. Blood was collected by leukapheresis, and PBMCs were isolated by Ficoll-Histopaque density gradient centrifugation and then cryopreserved in liquid nitrogen vapor phase. Analytical flow cytometry was used to check the purity and quantity of each magnetically sorted T cell population. Genomic DNA was isolated from each sorted fraction and quantified by UV absorbance on a Nanodrop 2000c.

The TCR comes from a man aged 18 to 29 in good health. Some clones in this sample may be carry-over from other donors' samples. The chain was built from TRBV4-1 and TRBJ2-1; matching of 5 bases hints at TRBD2 as the D gene. Sequenced material: naive CD8+ T cells from PBMCs. In light of the paper, this sample's cell subset or site label describes: CD45RA+CCR7+. The DNA sequence follows: TGCGCCAGCAGCCTACTAGGGAATGAGCAGTTCTTC. This translates into CASSLLGNEQFF.